The source of this TCR beta chain is a study of Ad26.COV2.S vaccination and SARS-CoV-2 variants. Across the study: The vaccine Ad26.COV2.S was put into the muscle once, or twice with 56 days between.

Libraries were prepared by immunoSEQ multiplex PCR; TCRdb keeps only in-frame clonotypes and omits some of them. The data show 400,000 to 500,000 clones, roughly 90% seen once. V gave up 0 bases and J gave up 8 bases; unmatched junction bases: 16. The CDR3 is 17 amino acids. Per germline, CDR1 SGHNT and CDR2 YYREEE (reference sequence). A word on this clone: Its target is not known.

Study results and caveats: Vaccinees reportedly had broad spike-specific CD8+ and CD4+ T cell responses. Measures of TCR breadth and depth may have fallen short of total T cell responses.

The treatment was: 19 received Ad26.COV2.S at low or high dose, single or two shots; about 5 received placebo; per-sample allocation not given. Material that was analyzed had been drawn on day 63 after the first vaccine or placebo injection. Recruitment in Boston yielded a donor of adult age, 18-55 years. The sequencing used peripheral blood, collected in a trial of Ad26.COV2.S vaccine versus placebo. The clonotype was recovered from a person aged 18-65 years who received the Ad26.COV2.S COVID-19 vaccine or a placebo. V and J are TRBV5-4 and TRBJ1-2; 7 nucleotides line up with TRBD1. The CDR3 region is CASSLEGGAKYGSGYTF. CDR3 bases: TGTGCCAGCAGCTTGGAAGGGGGCGCAAAATATGGTAGCGGCTACACCTTC.